This T cell receptor beta chain came from a study of T cells in Graves' hyperthyroidism and ophthalmopathy. Study-wide results and caveats: Researchers found most expanded thyroid clonotypes above 0.001 in blood as well.

Those patients with uncontrolled infection, other autoimmune disease, pregnancy or lactation were excluded. It was 8.5 to 10 ml of fresh peripheral blood that supplied the PBMCs. The TCR beta CDR3 regions underwent amplification using RNA transcripts as the source. An initial round of RT-PCR targeting the TCR CDR3 relied on the HTBI primer set. TCRdb processed the multiplex PCR reads anew with MiXCR; each CDR3 protein has one entry. The table lists about 640,000 distinct CDR3 sequences, around 20% of them singletons. Germline V CDR1 and CDR2: SGHRS, YFSETQ. J was trimmed by 7 bases and V by 4 bases; bases with no gene match: 10. This CDR3 contains 15 residues. In the case of this clonotype: Its antigen is currently unknown.

The source material was blood. This receptor was obtained from a man under 40 with Graves' ophthalmopathy. The rearrangement uses TRBV5-1 and TRBJ2-4; 8 bases are shared with TRBD1. CDR3 sequence: CASSPADRGKNIQYF. Written as DNA, the CDR3 is TGCGCCAGCAGCCCCGCCGACAGGGGTAAGAACATTCAGTACTTC.